This entry lists 15 T cell receptor beta chains sequenced from one sample in a study of T cells after yellow fever vaccination. TCRdb used MiXCR to reprocess the 5' RACE reads, holding one entry per CDR3 protein. Among about 500,000 distinct CDR3 sequences listed, around 17% were seen once. The sample consisted of PBMCs, taken 4 to 5 days after the first yellow fever vaccination. All receptors derive from a man younger than 35 who received the YFV17D yellow fever vaccine.

This clonotype was picked up many times. The chain recombines TRBV29-1 with TRBJ1-1, with no clear D. The V end was cut by 3 bases, the J end by 0 bases, with 11 bases between. Germline loops: CDR1 SQVTM, CDR2 ANQGSEA. The CDR3 sequence is 14 residues long. The CDR3 spells CSVEPGEMNTEAFF. The CDR3, as DNA: TGCAGCGTTGAGCCGGGCGAGATGAACACTGAAGCTTTCTTT.

V and J are TRBV5-1 and TRBJ1-5; D uncertain. This CDR3 is built from 14 residues. Trimming shortened V by 0 bases and J by 9 bases, and 13 bases separated the two germline ends. Germline V gene sequence: CDR1 SGHRS, CDR2 YFSETQ. The CDR3: CASSLGHGDRPQHF. In DNA, the CDR3 is TGCGCCAGCAGCTTGGGGCACGGTGATCGGCCCCAGCATTTT.

The J gene is TRBJ2-1, the V gene TRBV20-1; no definite D call. CDR1 is DFQATT, CDR2 SNEGSKA, per germline (reference sequence). The CDR3 is 18 amino acids. V was cut by 3 bases and J by 7 bases, with 28 bases left in between. CDR3 sequence (DNA): TGCAGTGCTAGGACGGGTGGGCGCCCCGGCAGTCTCATTAATGAGCAGTTCTTC. Its translation is CSARTGGRPGSLINEQFF.

This clonotype was counted only a few times. The CDR3 reads CASSHAGHTEAFF. The CDR3 coding sequence is TGTGCCAGCAGCCACGCGGGGCACACTGAAGCTTTCTTT. The chain employs TRBV6-2 or TRBV6-3 and TRBJ1-1; D may be TRBD1 (5 bases). The germline gives CDR1 MNHEY, CDR2 SVGEGT. The CDR3 length is 13 residues. The ends were cut back, 6 bases at V and 3 bases at J, with 11 bases in the middle.

This clonotype has only a few counts. V is TRBV12-3 or TRBV12-4 and J is TRBJ1-3; a possible D gene is TRBD1 (5 bases). CDR3 length: 16 residues. V lost 7 bases and J 0 bases, leaving 16 bases between the germline ends. This CDR3 is CASTPGLPLSGNTIYF. The CDR3 coding sequence is TGTGCCAGCACCCCAGGGCTCCCACTCTCTGGAAACACCATATATTTT.

This chain links TRBV7-3 with TRBJ2-2; D unclear. This CDR3 is 15 amino acids long. CDR1 and CDR2 (germline): SGHTA, FQGTGA. Trimming removed 2 bases at V and 0 bases at J, with 7 bases between. The CDR3 loop is CASSLDRANTGELFF. The CDR3 region has the DNA TGTGCCAGCAGCTTAGATCGGGCGAACACCGGGGAGCTGTTTTTT.

The chain has TRBV29-1 and TRBJ1-1, with D perhaps matching TRBD1 (6 bases). Deletions cut 5 bases from V and 1 base from J, with 11 bases between. The germline V gene encodes CDR1 SQVTM and CDR2 ANQGSEA. The CDR3 has 13 residues. This CDR3 is CSVRRGPNTEAFF. In nucleotides, the CDR3 is TGCAGCGTTAGGCGGGGGCCGAACACTGAAGCTTTCTTT.

The genes are TRBV27 and TRBJ2-1, with 8 bases matching TRBD2. The CDR3 extends over 14 amino acids. After removal of 4 bases from V and 10 bases from J, the junction contained 9 bases not matched to a gene. Germline CDR1 is MNHEY and CDR2 is SMNVEV (reference sequence). This CDR3 reads CASSSWTSWGEQFF. DNA of the CDR3: TGTGCCAGCAGTTCCTGGACTAGCTGGGGCGAGCAGTTCTTC.

This clonotype was seen only a few times. V is TRBV6-5 and J is TRBJ2-2, with D possibly TRBD2 on 5 matching bases. The CDR3 contains 18 residues. V was shortened by 0 bases and J by 0 bases, with 14 bases between the two germline ends. From germline, CDR1 is MNHEY and CDR2 SVGAGI. The CDR3 region is CASSYSNVLGSNTGELFF. DNA for the CDR3: TGTGCCAGCAGTTACTCAAACGTACTAGGATCGAACACCGGGGAGCTGTTTTTT.

This chain connects TRBV5-5 to TRBJ2-7; 11 bases are a match to TRBD1. This CDR3 has 15 residues. Germline V CDR1 and CDR2: SGHKS, YYEKEE (reference sequence). V trimming: 2 bases; J trimming: 2 bases; junction bases outside the gene matches: 3. Here the CDR3 reads CASSFSGQGAYEQYV. The CDR3, as DNA: TGTGCCAGCAGCTTCTCGGGACAGGGGGCCTACGAGCAGTACGTC.

The CDR3: CASSQISETQYF. As DNA, the CDR3 is TGTGCCAGCAGCCAAATTTCGGAGACCCAGTACTTC. The rearrangement uses TRBV11-2 and TRBJ2-5; D is unclear. This CDR3 is 12 amino acids long. CDR1 and CDR2 from the germline V gene are SGHAT and FQNNGV. Trimming removed 5 bases from V and 5 bases from J, with 9 bases in between.

This clonotype turned up a few times. J is TRBJ2-3 and V is TRBV25-1; D uncertain. The CDR3 contains 15 residues. The ends were cut back, 5 bases at V and 3 bases at J, with 15 bases in the middle. Germline CDR1 is MGHDK and CDR2 is SYGVNS. The CDR3 DNA follows: TGTGCCAGCAGTTACAGTCGAGCGAGAACAGATACGCAGTATTTT. Protein: CASSYSRARTDTQYF.

V and J are TRBV5-4 and TRBJ1-2; D not resolved. Trimming removed 7 bases from V and 0 bases from J, with 13 bases in between. The CDR3 extends over 14 amino acids. Germline assignment: CDR1 SGHNT and CDR2 YYREEE (reference sequence). This chain's CDR3 is CASWAGPTNYGYTF. CDR3 nucleotide sequence: TGTGCCAGCTGGGCGGGTCCCACTAACTATGGCTACACCTTC.

The chain combines TRBV4-3 with TRBJ2-3, with 7 bases lining up with TRBD1. The CDR3 spans 15 residues. Per the germline V gene, CDR1 is LGHNA and CDR2 is YSLEER. The junction had 6 bases not matched to a gene; V was cut back by 2 bases and J by 4 bases. The CDR3 bases are TGCGCCAGCAGCCAACTACAGGGGACAGCAGATACGCAGTATTTT. Encoded protein: CASSQLQGTADTQYF.

The chain uses TRBV18 and TRBJ2-3; D uncertain. Germline V CDR1 and CDR2: KGHSH, LQKENI. CDR3 size: 15 residues. V was shortened by 6 bases and J by 1 base, with 14 bases between the two germline ends. CDR3 amino acids: CASSPGPQRTDTQYF. DNA for the CDR3: TGTGCCAGCTCCCCCGGACCTCAACGCACAGATACGCAGTATTTT.